This T cell receptor (beta chain) derives from a study of cytomegalovirus exposure and HLA in healthy donors. Overall study: Prior work identified around 100 million unique TCR beta sequences in approximately 180 million T cells. Study-level points and caveats: TCR beta sequences reportedly predicted most subjects' HLA-A and HLA-B alleles accurately. Reportedly, cytomegalovirus status was diagnosed with high sensitivity and specificity.

The J segment lost 2 bases and the V segment lost 4 bases, leaving 1 base of the junction unmatched. The V gene's germline CDR1 is LNHDA and CDR2 SQIVND (reference sequence). The CDR3 contains 14 residues. A word on this clone: Its target is not known.

The PCR contained 60 Vbeta and 13 Jbeta primers. Profiling relied on immunoSEQ multiplex PCR, and the TCRdb table lists in-frame clones only, not all of them. Found here are more than 45,000 clones, about 70% of them singletons; the top ten hold 15% to 20%. This receptor was identified in a woman aged 60-75 years in good health and CMV-seropositive. Sequencing was done on a sample of PBMCs. The rearrangement uses TRBV19 and TRBJ2-1, with 8 positions matching TRBD1. The CDR3 bases are TGTGCCAGTAGTAAACAGGGGGCCTACAATGAGCAGTTCTTC. It codes for CASSKQGAYNEQFF.